Presented here are 6 T cell receptor beta chains from one specimen sequenced in a study of blood T cell repertoires in COVID-19. Libraries were prepared by immunoSEQ multiplex PCR; TCRdb keeps only in-frame clonotypes and omits some of them. The sample has roughly 120,000 clones; about 89% are singletons. The source material was peripheral blood. Receptors were obtained from a man aged 40-50 years with acute or convalescent COVID-19.

Of note for this clone: The junction does not match germline at one end; this may be a read error. This chain uses TRBV6-1 with TRBJ1-2, with 9 bases matching TRBD1. CDR1 and CDR2 from the germline V gene are MNHNS and SASEGT. The CDR3 totals 15 residues. In DNA, the CDR3 is TGTGCCAGCAGGGAAGGGACAGGGCTACAGTATGGCTACACCTTC. As protein: CASREGTGLQYGYTF.

Regarding this clone: The junction differs from germline at one of its ends, possibly a read error. The rearrangement uses TRBV11-3 and TRBJ2-3; TRBD2 might be the D (5 bases). CDR1 is SGHNT, CDR2 YENEEA, per germline. The length of the CDR3 is 13 residues. This CDR3 is CASSIDARGTQYF. As DNA, the CDR3 is TGTGCCAGCAGCATAGATGCCCGGGGTACGCAGTATTTT. The variable domain in full, completed from reference TRBV11-3 and TRBJ2-3, reads EAGVVQSPRYKIIEKKQPVAFWCNPISGHNTLYWYLQNLGQGPELLIRYENEEAVDDSQLPKDRFSAERLKGVDSTLKIQPAELGDSAVYLCASSIDARGTQYFGPGTRLTVL.

The J gene is TRBJ2-5, the V gene TRBV5-1, with TRBD1 matching over 8 bases. The CDR3 sequence is 13 residues long. In germline, CDR1 is SGHRS, CDR2 YFSETQ. V was pared by 5 bases and J by 4 bases, with 4 bases of the junction left unmatched. CDR3 sequence reads: CASRLQGGETQYF. CDR3 nucleotide sequence: TGCGCCAGCAGATTACAGGGGGGAGAGACCCAGTACTTC.

The chain uses TRBV24-1 and TRBJ2-1, with D perhaps matching TRBD2 (5 bases). This CDR3 is 15 amino acids long. V shed 4 bases and J shed 5 bases, with 14 bases lying between them. Looked up from germline, CDR1 is KGHDR and CDR2 is SFDVKD. CDR3 sequence: CATSDLAEGDNEQFF. The CDR3 nucleotides read TGTGCCACCAGTGACCTTGCTGAGGGAGACAATGAGCAGTTCTTC.

This clone was observed a handful of times. The chain combines TRBV24-1 with TRBJ1-2; 7 nucleotides agree with TRBD1. With 3 bases clipped from V and 8 bases from J, the junction kept 17 bases outside the gene matches. CDR1 is KGHDR, CDR2 SFDVKD, per germline. The CDR3 spans 17 residues. This CDR3 reads CATSDPKPDRVDRGYTF. CDR3 DNA: TGTGCCACCAGTGATCCCAAACCTGACAGGGTTGATCGAGGCTACACCTTC.

The chain carries TRBV12-3 or TRBV12-4 and TRBJ2-7, with D tentatively TRBD1 (5 bases). This CDR3 contains 12 residues. Deletions cut 3 bases from V and 3 bases from J, with 6 bases between. In DNA, the CDR3 is TGTGCCAGCAGTTTCCAGGGCTACGAGCAGTACTTC. Amino acids: CASSFQGYEQYF.